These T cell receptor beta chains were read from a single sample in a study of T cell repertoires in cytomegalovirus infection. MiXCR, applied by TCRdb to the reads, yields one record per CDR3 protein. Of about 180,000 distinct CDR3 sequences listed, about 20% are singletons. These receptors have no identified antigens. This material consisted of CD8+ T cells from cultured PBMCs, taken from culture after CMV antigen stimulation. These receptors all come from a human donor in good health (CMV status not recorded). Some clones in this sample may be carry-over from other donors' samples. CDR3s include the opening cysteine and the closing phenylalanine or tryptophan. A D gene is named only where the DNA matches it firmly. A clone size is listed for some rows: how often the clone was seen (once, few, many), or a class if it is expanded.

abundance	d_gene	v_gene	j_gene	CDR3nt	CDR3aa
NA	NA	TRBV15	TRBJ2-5	TGTGCCACCAGCAGAGATCGGGGGGCCGGCGGAGAGACCCAGTACTTC	CATSRDRGAGGETQYF
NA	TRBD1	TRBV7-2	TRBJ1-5	TGTGCCAGCAGCTTATGGATCGACAGGGGAAATCAGCCCCAGCATTTT	CASSLWIDRGNQPQHF
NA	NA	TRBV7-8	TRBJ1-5	TGTGCCAGCAGACTGGACAGCAATCAGCCCCAGCATTTT	CASRLDSNQPQHF
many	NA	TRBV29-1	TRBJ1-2	TGCAGCGTTCAGGTCTTGGAGGTGGAGGACTATGGCTACACCTTC	CSVQVLEVEDYGYTF
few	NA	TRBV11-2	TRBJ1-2	TGTGCCAGCAGCTTAGAATCGCTCCGCGACTATGGCTACACCTTC	CASSLESLRDYGYTF
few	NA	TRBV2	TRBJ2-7	TGTGCCAGCAGTGGTAGGGACGACTACGAGCAGTACTTC	CASSGRDDYEQYF
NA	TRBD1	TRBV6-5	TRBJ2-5	TGTGCCAGCAGTCCCAGGACAGGGTCGGTCGGGAAGACCCAGTACTTC	CASSPRTGSVGKTQYF
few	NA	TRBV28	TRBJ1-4	TGTGCCAGCAGTTTGGCCCCAGGAGAGGGGCATGAAAAACTGTTTTTT	CASSLAPGEGHEKLFF
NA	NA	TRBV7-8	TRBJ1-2	TGTGCCAGCAGCTTAGTCCCCGAGGGGTCGAATTATGGCTACACCTTC	CASSLVPEGSNYGYTF
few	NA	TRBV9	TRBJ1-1	TGTGCCAGCAGCGCGAGGATGATGAACACTGAAGCTTTCTTT	CASSARMMNTEAFF
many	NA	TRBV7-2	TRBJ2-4	TGTGCCAGCAGCTTAAACCCGGGGGCGGGGAACATTCAGTACTTC	CASSLNPGAGNIQYF
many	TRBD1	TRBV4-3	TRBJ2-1	TGCGCCAGCAGCCAAGTAGCAGGGGGCCTCCACAATGAGCAGTTCTTC	CASSQVAGGLHNEQFF
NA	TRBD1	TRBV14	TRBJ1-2	TGTGCCAGCAGCCAAGATCGGGACAGGGGGCATCCAAACTATGGCTACACCTTC	CASSQDRDRGHPNYGYTF
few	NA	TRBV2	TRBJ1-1	TGTGCCAGCCATACTGACAGGTCGAGCACTGAAGCTTTCTTT	CASHTDRSSTEAFF
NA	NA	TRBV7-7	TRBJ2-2	TGTGCTAGCAGTTTGGACAGAACCGGGGAGCTGTTTTTT	CASSLDRTGELFF
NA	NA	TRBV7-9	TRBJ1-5	TGTGCCAGCAGCTCTCGACCGACAGGGCCCCAGCATTTT	CASSSRPTGPQHF
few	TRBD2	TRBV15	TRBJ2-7	TGTGCCACCAGCAGAAATCGGGGGGGACACGAGCAGTACTTC	CATSRNRGGHEQYF
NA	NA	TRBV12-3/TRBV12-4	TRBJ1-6	TGTGCCAGCAGTTTAGGCAGGGGTGGATCACCCCTCCACTTT	CASSLGRGGSPLHF
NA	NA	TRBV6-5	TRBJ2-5	TGTGACTGCAGTTACCAGGGCCCTGCGGAGACCCAGTACTTC	CDCSYQGPAETQYF
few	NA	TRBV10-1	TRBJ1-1	TGCGCCAGCACGGTCGGGATGGACACTGAAGCTTTCTTT	CASTVGMDTEAFF
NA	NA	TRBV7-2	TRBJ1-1	TGTGCCAGCAGCTTAGCTGTTTGGACATACCTACCTGAAGCTTTCTTT	CASSLAVWTYLPEAFF
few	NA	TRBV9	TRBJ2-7	TGTGCCAGCAGCGACCACGGGGGTTCAGGGGGTGACGAGCAGTACTTC	CASSDHGGSGGDEQYF
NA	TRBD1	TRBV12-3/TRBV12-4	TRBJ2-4	TGTGCCAGCAGTTCGGGACAGATCCGTAACATTCAGTACTTC	CASSSGQIRNIQYF
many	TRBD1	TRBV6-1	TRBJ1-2	TGTGCCAGCAGCCCTACAGGGGGCAACTATGGCTACACCTTC	CASSPTGGNYGYTF
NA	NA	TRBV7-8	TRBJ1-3	TGTGCCAGCAGCTTAGATCAGAGCGCTCTGGCTGGAAACACCATATATTTT	CASSLDQSALAGNTIYF
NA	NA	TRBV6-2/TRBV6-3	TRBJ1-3	TGTGCCAGCAGTTACGGGGGAAGCGGAAACACCATATATTTT	CASSYGGSGNTIYF
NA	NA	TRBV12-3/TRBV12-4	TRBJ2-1	TGTGCCAGCAGTCTAAAATCGGCGGATGAGCAGTTCTTC	CASSLKSADEQFF
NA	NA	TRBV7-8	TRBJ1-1	TGTGCCAGCAGCTTAGCAGCCGACACCATGAACACTGAAGCTTTCTTT	CASSLAADTMNTEAFF
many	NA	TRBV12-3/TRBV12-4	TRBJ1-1	TGTGCCAGCAGTTTGTGGATGAACACTGAAGCTTTCTTT	CASSLWMNTEAFF
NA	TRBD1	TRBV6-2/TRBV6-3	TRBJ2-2	TGTGCCAGCAGTTACCCAGGACAGGGGGTAAACACCGGGGAGCTGTTTTTT	CASSYPGQGVNTGELFF
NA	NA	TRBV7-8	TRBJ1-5	TGTGCCAGCAGCTTACTCAGGGTGGATCAGCCCCAGCATTTT	CASSLLRVDQPQHF
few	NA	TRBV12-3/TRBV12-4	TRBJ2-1	TGTGCCAGCACCCAGACCGGGGAGGAGTACAATGAGCAGTTCTTC	CASTQTGEEYNEQFF
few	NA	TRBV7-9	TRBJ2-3	TGTGCCAGCAGCTCCGAACGGGGCACAGATACGCAGTATTTT	CASSSERGTDTQYF
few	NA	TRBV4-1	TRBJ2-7	TGCGCCAGCAGCCAAGAAGTGGGTATAACCTACGAGCAGTACTTC	CASSQEVGITYEQYF
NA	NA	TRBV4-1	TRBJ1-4	TGCGCCAGCAGCCAAGGGGGGAGTAATGAAAAACTGTTTTTT	CASSQGGSNEKLFF
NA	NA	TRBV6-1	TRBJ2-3	TGTGCCAGCCTCCTGGGGGATACGCAGTATTTT	CASLLGDTQYF
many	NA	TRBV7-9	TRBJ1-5	TGTGCCAGCAGCCTGCGGACGGATAATCAGCCCCAGCATTTT	CASSLRTDNQPQHF
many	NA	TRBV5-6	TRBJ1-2	TGTGCCAGCAGCTTGGACTCCAACTATGGCTACACCTTC	CASSLDSNYGYTF